The sequence of this T cell receptor beta chain was determined in a study of T cell changes during pregnancy in multiple sclerosis. This CDR3 contains 14 residues. The J segment lost 6 bases and the V segment lost 1 base, leaving 4 bases of the junction unmatched. The germline V gene has CDR1 SGHDN and CDR2 FVKESK. Sequencing was performed with immunoSEQ multiplex PCR; in TCRdb, only in-frame clones are kept and a portion is missing. The data contain under 95,000 clones, 91% of them singletons. The V gene is TRBV14, the J gene TRBJ2-3; 7 nucleotides align to TRBD1. This sequence was found in a female donor in good health, enrolled as a control in a pregnancy study. The specimen comprised peripheral blood, sampled after pregnancy. CDR3 sequence reads: CASSQGQGWDTQYF. The CDR3 bases are TGTGCCAGCAGCCAAGGACAGGGCTGGGATACGCAGTATTTT.